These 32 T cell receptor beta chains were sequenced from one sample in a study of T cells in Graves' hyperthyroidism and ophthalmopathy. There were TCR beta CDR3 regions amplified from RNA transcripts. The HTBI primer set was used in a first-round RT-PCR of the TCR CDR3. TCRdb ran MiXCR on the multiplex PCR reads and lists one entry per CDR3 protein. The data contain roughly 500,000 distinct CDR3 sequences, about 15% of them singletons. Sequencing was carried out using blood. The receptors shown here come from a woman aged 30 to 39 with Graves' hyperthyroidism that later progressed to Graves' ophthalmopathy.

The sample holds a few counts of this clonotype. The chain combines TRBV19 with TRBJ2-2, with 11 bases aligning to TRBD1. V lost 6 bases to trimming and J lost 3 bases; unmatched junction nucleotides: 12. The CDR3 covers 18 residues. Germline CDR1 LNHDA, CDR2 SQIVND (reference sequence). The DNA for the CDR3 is TGTGCCAGTAGGGGAGGACAGGGGGCCCCTGCGGACACCGGGGAGCTGTTTTTT. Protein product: CASRGGQGAPADTGELFF.

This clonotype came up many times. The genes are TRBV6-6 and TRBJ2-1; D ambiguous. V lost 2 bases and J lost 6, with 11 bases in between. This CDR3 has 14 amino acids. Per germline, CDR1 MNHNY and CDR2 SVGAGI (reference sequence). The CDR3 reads CASSYDSWANEQFF. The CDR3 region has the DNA TGTGCCAGCAGTTACGATAGTTGGGCCAATGAGCAGTTCTTC.

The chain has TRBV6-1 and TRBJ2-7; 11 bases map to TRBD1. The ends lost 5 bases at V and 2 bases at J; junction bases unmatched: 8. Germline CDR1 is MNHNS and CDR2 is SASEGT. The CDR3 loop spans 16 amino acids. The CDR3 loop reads CASSQWDRGTPYEQYF. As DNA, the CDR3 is TGTGCCAGCAGTCAATGGGACAGGGGGACCCCCTACGAGCAGTACTTC.

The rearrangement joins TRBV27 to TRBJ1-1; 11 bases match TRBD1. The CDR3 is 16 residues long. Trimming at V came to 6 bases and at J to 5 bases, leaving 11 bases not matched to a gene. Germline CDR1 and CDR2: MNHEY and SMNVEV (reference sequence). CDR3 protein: CASRKYGDRGRTEAFF. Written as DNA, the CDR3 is TGTGCCAGCAGGAAATATGGGGACAGGGGGAGGACTGAAGCTTTCTTT.

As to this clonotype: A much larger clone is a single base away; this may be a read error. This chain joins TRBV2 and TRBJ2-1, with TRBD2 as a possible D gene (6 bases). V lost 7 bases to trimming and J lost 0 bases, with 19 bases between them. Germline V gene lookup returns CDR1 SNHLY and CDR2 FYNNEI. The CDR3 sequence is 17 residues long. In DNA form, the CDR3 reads TGTGCCAGCAAAACGGAGGGGCAGAGGAGCTCCTACAATGAGCAGTTCTTC. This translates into CASKTEGQRSSYNEQFF.

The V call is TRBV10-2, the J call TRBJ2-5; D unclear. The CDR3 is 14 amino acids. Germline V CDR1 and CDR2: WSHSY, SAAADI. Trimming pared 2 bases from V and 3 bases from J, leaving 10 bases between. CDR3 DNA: TGCGCCAGCAGTGAGGTCCCCAAAGAAGAGACCCAGTACTTC. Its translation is CASSEVPKEETQYF.

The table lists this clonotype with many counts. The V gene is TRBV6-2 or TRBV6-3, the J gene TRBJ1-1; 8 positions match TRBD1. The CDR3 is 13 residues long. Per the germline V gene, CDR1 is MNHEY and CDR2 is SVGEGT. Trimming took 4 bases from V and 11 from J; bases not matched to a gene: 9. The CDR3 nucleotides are TGTGCCAGCAGTTCGACAGGGGTTCTCTGGGCTTTCTTT. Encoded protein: CASSSTGVLWAFF.

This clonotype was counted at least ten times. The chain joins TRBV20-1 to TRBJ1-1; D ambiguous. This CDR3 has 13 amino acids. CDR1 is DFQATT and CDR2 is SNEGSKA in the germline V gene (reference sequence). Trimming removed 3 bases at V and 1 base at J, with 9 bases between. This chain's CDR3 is CSARYSKNTEAFF. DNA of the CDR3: TGCAGTGCTAGGTACAGCAAGAACACTGAAGCTTTCTTT.

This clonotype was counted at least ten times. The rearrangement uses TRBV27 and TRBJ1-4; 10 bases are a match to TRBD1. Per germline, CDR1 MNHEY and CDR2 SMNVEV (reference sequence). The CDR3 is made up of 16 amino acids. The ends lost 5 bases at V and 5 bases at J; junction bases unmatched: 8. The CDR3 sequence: CASSTHGTGANEKLFF. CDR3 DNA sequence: TGTGCCAGCAGTACCCATGGGACAGGGGCAAATGAAAAACTGTTTTTT.

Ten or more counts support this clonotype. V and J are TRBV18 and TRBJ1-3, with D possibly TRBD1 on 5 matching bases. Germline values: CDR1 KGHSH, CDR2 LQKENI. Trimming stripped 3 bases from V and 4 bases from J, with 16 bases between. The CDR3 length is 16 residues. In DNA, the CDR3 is TGTGCCAGCTCACCTCCCGGAGGGGTTACAGGAAACACCATATATTTT. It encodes CASSPPGGVTGNTIYF.

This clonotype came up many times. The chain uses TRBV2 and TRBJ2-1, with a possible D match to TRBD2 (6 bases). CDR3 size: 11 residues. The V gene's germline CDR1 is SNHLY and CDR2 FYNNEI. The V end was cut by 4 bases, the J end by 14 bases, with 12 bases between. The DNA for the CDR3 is TGTGCCAGCAGTGGGATAGCGGAAGAGTTCTTC. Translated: CASSGIAEEFF.

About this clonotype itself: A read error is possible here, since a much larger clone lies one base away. The CDR3 spells CAISEGQETFHQQYF. The CDR3 DNA sequence: TGTGCCATCAGTGAAGGACAGGAGACATTCCACCAGCAGTACTTC. The V call is TRBV10-3, the J call TRBJ2-7; 7 positions agree with TRBD1. Per germline, CDR1 ENHRY and CDR2 SYGVKD. This CDR3 has 15 amino acids. V was pared by 3 bases and J by 8 bases, with 13 bases of the junction left unmatched.

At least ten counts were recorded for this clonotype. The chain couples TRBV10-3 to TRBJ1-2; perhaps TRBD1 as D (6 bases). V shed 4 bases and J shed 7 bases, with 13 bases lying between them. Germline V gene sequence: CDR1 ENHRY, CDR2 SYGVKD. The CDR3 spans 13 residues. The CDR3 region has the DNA TGTGCCATCAGTGGGACAGACAATGGTGGCTACACCTTC. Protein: CAISGTDNGGYTF.

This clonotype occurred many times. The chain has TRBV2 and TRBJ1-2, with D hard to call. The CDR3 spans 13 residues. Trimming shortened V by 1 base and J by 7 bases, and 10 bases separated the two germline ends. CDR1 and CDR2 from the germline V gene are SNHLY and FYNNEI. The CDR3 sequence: CASSEDPQVGYTF. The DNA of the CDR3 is TGTGCCAGCAGTGAAGACCCCCAGGTTGGCTACACCTTC. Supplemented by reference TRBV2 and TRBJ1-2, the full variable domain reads EPEVTQTPSHQVTQMGQEVILRCVPISNHLYFYWYRQILGQKVEFLVSFYNNEISEKSEIFDDQFSVERPDGSNFTLKIRSTKLEDSAMYFCASSEDPQVGYTFGSGTRLTVV.

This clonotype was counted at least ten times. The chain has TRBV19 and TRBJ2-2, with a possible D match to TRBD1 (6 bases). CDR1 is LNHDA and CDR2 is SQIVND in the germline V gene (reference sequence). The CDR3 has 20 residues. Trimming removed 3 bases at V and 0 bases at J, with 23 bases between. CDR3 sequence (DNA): TGTGCCAGTAGTATTAGGTGGACAGAGCGCGTATACACGAACACCGGGGAGCTGTTTTTT. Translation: CASSIRWTERVYTNTGELFF.

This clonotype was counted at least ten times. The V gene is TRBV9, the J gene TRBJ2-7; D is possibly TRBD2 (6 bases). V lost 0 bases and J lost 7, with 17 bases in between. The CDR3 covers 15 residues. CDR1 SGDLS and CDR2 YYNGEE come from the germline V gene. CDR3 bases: TGTGCCAGCAGCGTAGATGGAGGCTCTCGGGGGGAGCAGTACTTC. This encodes CASSVDGGSRGEQYF.

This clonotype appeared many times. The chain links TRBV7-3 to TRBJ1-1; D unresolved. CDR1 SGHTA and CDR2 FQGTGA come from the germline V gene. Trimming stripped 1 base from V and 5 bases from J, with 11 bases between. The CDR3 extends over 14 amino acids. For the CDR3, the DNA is TGTGCCAGCAGCTTAAAAGGGATGGGGACTGAAGCTTTCTTT. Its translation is CASSLKGMGTEAFF.

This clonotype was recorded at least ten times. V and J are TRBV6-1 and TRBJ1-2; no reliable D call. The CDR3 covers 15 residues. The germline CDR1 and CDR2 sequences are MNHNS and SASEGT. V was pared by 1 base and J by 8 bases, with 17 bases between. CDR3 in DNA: TGTGCCAGCAGTGAAGATAGTTTTGAAGCTTTCGGCTACACCTTC. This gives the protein CASSEDSFEAFGYTF.

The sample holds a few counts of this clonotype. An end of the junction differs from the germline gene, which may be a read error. The CDR3 nucleotides are TGTGCTAGTGGGGTGCTGGGACCTGCCTACAGTGAGCAGTTCTTC. Protein product: CASGVLGPAYSEQFF. V and J are TRBV12-5 and TRBJ2-1; TRBD1 or TRBD2 may be the D gene (5 bases each). Germline CDR1 is LGHNT and CDR2 is FRNRAP. The CDR3 is 15 residues long.

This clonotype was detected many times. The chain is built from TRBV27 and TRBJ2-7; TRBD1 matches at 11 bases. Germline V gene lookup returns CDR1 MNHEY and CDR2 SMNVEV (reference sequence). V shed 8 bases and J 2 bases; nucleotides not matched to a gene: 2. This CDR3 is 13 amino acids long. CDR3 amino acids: CASGGQGAYEQYF. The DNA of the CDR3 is TGTGCCAGCGGGGGACAGGGGGCCTACGAGCAGTACTTC.

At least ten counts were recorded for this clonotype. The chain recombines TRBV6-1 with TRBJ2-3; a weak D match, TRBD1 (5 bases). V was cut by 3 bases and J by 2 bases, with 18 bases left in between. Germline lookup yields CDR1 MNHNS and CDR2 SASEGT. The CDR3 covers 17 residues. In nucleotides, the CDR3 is TGTGCCAGCAGTGAGATAGGGGTCGGAGCCCCCACAGATACGCAGTATTTT. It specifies CASSEIGVGAPTDTQYF.

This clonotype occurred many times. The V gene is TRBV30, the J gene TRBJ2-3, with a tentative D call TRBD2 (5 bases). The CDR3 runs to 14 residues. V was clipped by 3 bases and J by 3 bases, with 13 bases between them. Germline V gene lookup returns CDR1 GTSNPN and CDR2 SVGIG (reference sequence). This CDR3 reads CAWRRAEVTDTQYF. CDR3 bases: TGTGCCTGGAGGAGGGCGGAGGTGACAGATACGCAGTATTTT.

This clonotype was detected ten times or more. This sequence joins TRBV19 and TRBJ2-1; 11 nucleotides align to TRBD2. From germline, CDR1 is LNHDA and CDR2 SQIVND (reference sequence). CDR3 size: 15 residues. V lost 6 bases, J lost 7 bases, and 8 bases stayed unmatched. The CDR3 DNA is TGTGCCAGTAGAGATAGCGGGAGGGCCGGTAATGAGCAGTTCTTC. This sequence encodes CASRDSGRAGNEQFF.

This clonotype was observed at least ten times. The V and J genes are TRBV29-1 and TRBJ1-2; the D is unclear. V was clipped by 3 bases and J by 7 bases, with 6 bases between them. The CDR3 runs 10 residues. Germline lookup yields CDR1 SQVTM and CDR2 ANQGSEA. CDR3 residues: CSVDGVGYTF. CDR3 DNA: TGCAGCGTTGACGGGGTTGGCTACACCTTC.

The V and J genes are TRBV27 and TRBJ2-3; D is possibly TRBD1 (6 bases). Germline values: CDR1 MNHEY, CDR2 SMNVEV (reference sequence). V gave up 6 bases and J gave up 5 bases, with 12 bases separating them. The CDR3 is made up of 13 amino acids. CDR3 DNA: TGTGCCAGCAGCCCAAGGGGGAAAGATACGCAGTATTTT. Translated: CASSPRGKDTQYF.

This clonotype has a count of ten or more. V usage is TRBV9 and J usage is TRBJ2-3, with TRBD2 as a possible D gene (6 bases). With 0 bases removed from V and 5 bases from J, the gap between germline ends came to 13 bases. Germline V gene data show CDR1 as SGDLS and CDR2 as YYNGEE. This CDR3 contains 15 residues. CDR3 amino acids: CASSVAGRGGDTQYF. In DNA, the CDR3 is TGTGCCAGCAGCGTAGCAGGGCGGGGAGGAGATACGCAGTATTTT.

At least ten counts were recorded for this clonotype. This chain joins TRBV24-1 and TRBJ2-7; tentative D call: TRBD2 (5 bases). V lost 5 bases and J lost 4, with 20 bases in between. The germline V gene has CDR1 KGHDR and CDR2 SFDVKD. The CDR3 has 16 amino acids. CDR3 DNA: TGTGCCACCAGTGCCGGAGAGGGAGAGGGCCGTTACGAGCAGTACTTC. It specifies CATSAGEGEGRYEQYF.

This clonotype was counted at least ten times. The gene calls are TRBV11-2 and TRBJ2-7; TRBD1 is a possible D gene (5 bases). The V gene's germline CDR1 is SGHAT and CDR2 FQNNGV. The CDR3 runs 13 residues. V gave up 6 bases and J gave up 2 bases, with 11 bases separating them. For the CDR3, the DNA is TGTGCCAGCAGACAGGACGCTGCCTACGAGCAGTACTTC. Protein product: CASRQDAAYEQYF.

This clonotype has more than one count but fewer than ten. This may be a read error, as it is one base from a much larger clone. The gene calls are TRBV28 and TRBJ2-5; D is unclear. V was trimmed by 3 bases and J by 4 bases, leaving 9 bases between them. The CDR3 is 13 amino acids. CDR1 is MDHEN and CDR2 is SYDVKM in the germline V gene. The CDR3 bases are TGTGCCAGCAGTTTTGGGGTAGGAGAGACCCAGTACTTC. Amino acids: CASSFGVGETQYF.

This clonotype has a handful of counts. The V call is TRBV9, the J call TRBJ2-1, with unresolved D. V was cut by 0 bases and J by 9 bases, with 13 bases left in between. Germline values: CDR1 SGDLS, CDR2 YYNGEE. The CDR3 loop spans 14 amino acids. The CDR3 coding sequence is TGTGCCAGCAGCGTAGTAGATAGGTACGGTGAGCAGTTCTTC. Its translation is CASSVVDRYGEQFF.

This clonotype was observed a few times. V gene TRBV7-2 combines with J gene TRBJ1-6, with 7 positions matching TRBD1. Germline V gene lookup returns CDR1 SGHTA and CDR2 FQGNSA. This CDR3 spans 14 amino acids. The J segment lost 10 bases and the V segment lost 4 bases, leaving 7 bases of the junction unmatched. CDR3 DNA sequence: TGTGCCAGCAGCTCCGACAGGGTAGACTCACCCCTCCACTTT. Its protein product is CASSSDRVDSPLHF.

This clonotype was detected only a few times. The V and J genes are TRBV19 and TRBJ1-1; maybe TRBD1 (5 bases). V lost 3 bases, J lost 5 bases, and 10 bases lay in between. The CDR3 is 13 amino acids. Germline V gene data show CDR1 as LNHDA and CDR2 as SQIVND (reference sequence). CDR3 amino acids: CASSIQQATEAFF. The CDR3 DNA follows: TGTGCCAGTAGTATCCAACAGGCTACTGAAGCTTTCTTT.